This T cell receptor beta chain was captured by sequencing in a study of shared clonotypes between healthy human individuals (dated by TCRdb to between 2020 and 2021). Regarding the study in general: A few men and a couple of women, aged 18 to 49 years, made up the cohort. Different laboratories and diverse techniques were used to prepare libraries and sequence TCR repertoires, to increase sequencing depth and limit assay-specific biases. Each donor's leukapheresis produced roughly between roughly 0.85 and 10 billion PBMCs. The study deeply sequenced blood TCR repertoires of five healthy adults to estimate repertoire size and the extent of clonotype sharing between individuals. Per donor, three plates each were used for CD4 naive and CD4 memory, two for CD8 naive, and one for CD8 memory.

Study-level results and caveats: Pairwise subsampling indicated that sequencing depth was expected to affect the degree of clonotype sharing among donors. Clonotypes shared by all four sorted-subset donors showed higher generation probabilities than non-shared clonotypes. Sharing across four donors was observed for 4.5% to 6.5% of naive CD4, over 3% of naive CD8, about 2.3% of memory CD4, and roughly 0.43% of memory CD8 clonotypes. The small number of donors limited the genetic and exposure-history diversity represented. Naive subsets generally had larger estimated clonotype richness than memory subsets did. Sampling was restricted to blood, and TCR repertoires in tissues likely differ from the TCR repertoires found in blood. Rarefaction of sorted-subset datasets indicated incomplete sequencing despite the large sequencing depth.

CD8 naive samples were CD45RO-negative cells positively selected for CCR7, giving a CD45RA+CCR7+ population that excluded TemRA cells. The donors were healthy, HIV-negative adults with no recently reported acute infections or vaccinations. All donors were Caucasian adults living in Nashville, Tennessee, USA. Blood was obtained by leukapheresis, after which PBMCs were separated by Ficoll-Histopaque density gradient centrifugation and cryopreserved in liquid nitrogen vapor phase. Analytical flow cytometry was used to check the purity and quantity of every magnetically sorted T cell population. Genomic DNA was isolated from each sorted fraction and quantified by UV absorbance on a Nanodrop 2000c. TCR CDR3 regions were amplified from genomic DNA by multiplex PCR using the deep immunoSEQ assay. Extracted genomic DNA from each cell subset was spread evenly across all wells of several immunoSEQ 96-well plates, with each plate serving as a replicate. For sorted subsets, each replicate PCR was loaded with 200 to 250 ng genomic DNA, equivalent to 30,000 or so T cell genomes. Purified libraries were quantified with a Qubit 3.0 fluorometer, sized on a Bioanalyzer 2100, and re-quantified with the KAPA Library Quantification kit. Each immunoSEQ 96-well plate was sequenced on its own single-read 150-cycle Illumina NextSeq 550 flow cell. In the authors' own workflow: Because the immunoSEQ output included only junctional sequences and no quality scores, the filtering could not be the same as the filtering used for full-length reads. Sequences were annotated with PyIR, a Python wrapper for IgBLAST v1.9, using IMGT germline references to assign V/J genes and CDR3. Reads with weak V/J assignments (E-value above 1e-6), missing CDR3, stop codons, out-of-frame junctions, or ambiguous translated residues were removed. A V3J clonotype was defined by an identical inferred V gene, J gene, and CDR3 amino acid sequence. The percentage overlap between two repertoires was calculated by dividing the number of shared unique clonotypes by the size of the smaller repertoire. Three approaches were used to assess repertoire richness: RTK rarefaction, the Chao1 estimator, and Recon v2.1 estimates of unobserved clonotypes. OLGA was used to compute generation probabilities for all TCRbeta clonotypes that the gDNA method yielded from a few donors. Imported from immuneACCESS, the table was reduced by TCRdb to in-frame sequences with V and J called. These copies leave out some clones; in studies compared against another copy, an unresolved V gene accounts for under half, and the cause of the remainder is not known. Clone size and the V and J calls come from that table; the DNA yielded D and trimming. The sample table records around 2,000,000 clones; approximately 94% of these occur just once. Of the sample, 1.1% falls within the top ten clones.

About this clone itself: No antigen is known for it. Base qualities are missing; no much larger clone stands one base away.

In the germline V gene (reference sequence), CDR1 corresponds to MNHNY and CDR2 to SVGAGI. The junction shows trimming of 11 bases on V and 7 bases on J, plus 12 bases between the germline ends. The CDR3 has 11 amino acids, counting the end cysteine and phenylalanine. Kept here is only the CDR3 DNA, which spans 33 bases and is read in frame from base 1. The sequencing sample was made of naive CD8+ T cells sorted from blood. Explained via the paper, the cell subset or site label denotes: CD45RA+CCR7+. This clonotype was sampled from a man younger than 35 in good health. Recombination connected TRBV6-6 to TRBJ2-1; the D call is tentative, TRBD1 or TRBD2, as each matches 5 bases. The nucleotide sequence reads TGTGCCTGCACAGAGGGGAATGAGCAGTTCTTC. Its protein reads: CACTEGNEQFF.